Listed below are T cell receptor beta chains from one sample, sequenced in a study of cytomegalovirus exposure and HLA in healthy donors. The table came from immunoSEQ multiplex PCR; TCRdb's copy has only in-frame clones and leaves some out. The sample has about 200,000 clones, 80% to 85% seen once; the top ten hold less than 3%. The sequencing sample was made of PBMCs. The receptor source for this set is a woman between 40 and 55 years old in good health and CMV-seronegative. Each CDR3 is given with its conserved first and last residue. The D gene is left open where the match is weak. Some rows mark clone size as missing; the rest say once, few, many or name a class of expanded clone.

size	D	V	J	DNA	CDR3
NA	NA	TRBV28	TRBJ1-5	TGTGCCAGCAGCCCCCCGGCAGGACTCAATCAGCCCCAGCATTTT	CASSPPAGLNQPQHF
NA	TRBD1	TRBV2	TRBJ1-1	TGTGCCAGCAGGGGGCGGACAGGGGCGAACACTGAAGCTTTCTTT	CASRGRTGANTEAFF
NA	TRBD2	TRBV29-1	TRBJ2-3	TGCAGCGTTGAACGTAGTCTAGCGGGAGCAGATACGCAGTATTTT	CSVERSLAGADTQYF
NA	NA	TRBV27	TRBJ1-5	TGTGCCAGCAGTTCCAACAATCAGCCCCAGCATTTT	CASSSNNQPQHF
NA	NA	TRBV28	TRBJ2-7	TGTGCCAGCGGGAGCTCCTACGAGCAGTACTTC	CASGSSYEQYF
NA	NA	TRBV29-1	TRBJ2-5	TGCAGCGTCCGTGACAGATACCAGTACTTC	CSVRDRYQYF
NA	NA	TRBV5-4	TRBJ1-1	TGTGCCAGCAGCTTGGATGTATTTAACACTGAAGCTTTCTTT	CASSLDVFNTEAFF
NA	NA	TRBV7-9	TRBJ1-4	TGTGCCAGCGGGCGGGGCAGAAATGAAAAACTGTTTTTT	CASGRGRNEKLFF
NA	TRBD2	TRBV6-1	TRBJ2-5	TGTGCCAGCAGACTAGCGGGAGGAGAGACCCAGTACTTC	CASRLAGGETQYF
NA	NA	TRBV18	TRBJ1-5	TGTGCCAGCTCACGGGAGTTTAATCAGCCCCAGCATTTT	CASSREFNQPQHF
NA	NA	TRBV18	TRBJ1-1	TGTGCCAGCTCACCACTTGCACACAACACTGAAGCTTTCTTT	CASSPLAHNTEAFF
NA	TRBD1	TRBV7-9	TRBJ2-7	TGTGCCAGCAGCTTAGAGGACAGGGACCTCTACGAGCAGTACTTC	CASSLEDRDLYEQYF
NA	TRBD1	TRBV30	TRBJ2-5	TGTGCCTGGAGTTTTTCGACAGGGTTGGAAGAGACCCAGTACTTC	CAWSFSTGLEETQYF
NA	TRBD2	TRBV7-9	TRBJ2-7	TGTTCCAGCAGCTCCCCGACTAGCGGGAGTCGGCGGGAGCAGTACTTC	CSSSSPTSGSRREQYF
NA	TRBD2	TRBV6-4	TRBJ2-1	TGTGCCAGCAGTGACGGAGCGGGAGGGCCTGATGAGCAGTTCTTC	CASSDGAGGPDEQFF
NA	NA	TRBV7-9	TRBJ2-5	TGTGCCAGCAGCACTTGGACTGTCGAGGAAGAGACCCAGTACTTC	CASSTWTVEEETQYF
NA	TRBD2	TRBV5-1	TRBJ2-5	TGCGCCAGCAGCTTCCGGACTAGCGGGAGTCCAGAGACCCAGTACTTC	CASSFRTSGSPETQYF
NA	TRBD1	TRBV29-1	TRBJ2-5	TGCAGCGTTTTACTCGGACAGGCCCACTACTTC	CSVLLGQAHYF
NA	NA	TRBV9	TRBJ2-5	TGTGCCAGCAGCGCTGCGGGATTCCTGTGGGAGACCCAGTACTTC	CASSAAGFLWETQYF
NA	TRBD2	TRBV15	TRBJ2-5	TGTGCCACCAGCAGAGATCTCCTAGCGGGAGAGACCCAGTACTTC	CATSRDLLAGETQYF
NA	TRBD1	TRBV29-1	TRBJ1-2	TGCAGCGTGTTCAGGGACAGGTCCACCTTC	CSVFRDRSTF
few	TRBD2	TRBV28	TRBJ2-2	TGTGCCAGCAGTTTATGGAAGCTAGCGGGAGGACCCGGGGAGCTGTTTTTT	CASSLWKLAGGPGELFF
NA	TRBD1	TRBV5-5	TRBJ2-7	TGTGCCAGCACCGTGACAGGGGGTTCCTACGAGCAGTACTTC	CASTVTGGSYEQYF
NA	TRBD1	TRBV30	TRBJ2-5	TGTGCCTGGAGTGACTCCAGGGGGTTGACCCAGTACTTC	CAWSDSRGLTQYF
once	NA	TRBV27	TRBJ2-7	TGTGCCAGCAGTTTATACGGTAGCGTTACGGGGGAGCAGTACTTC	CASSLYGSVTGEQYF
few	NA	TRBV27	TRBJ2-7	TGTGCCAGCAGTTTCGGAGACCGGTCCTACGAGCAGTACTTC	CASSFGDRSYEQYF
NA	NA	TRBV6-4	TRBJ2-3	TGTGCCAGCAGCTCCAGTCGCCTAGGGGGAACAGATACGCAGTATTTT	CASSSSRLGGTDTQYF
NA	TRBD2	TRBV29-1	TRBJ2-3	TGCAGCGTTGAACTGGGCGGGGGGGGCTTCGATACGCAGTATTTT	CSVELGGGGFDTQYF
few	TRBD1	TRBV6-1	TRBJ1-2	TGTGCCAGCAGTGGAAGGACAGGGTTCGTGTTAGGCTACACCTTC	CASSGRTGFVLGYTF
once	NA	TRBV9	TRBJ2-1	TGTGCCAGCAGCGTAGGAGCGGGGCGGCAGGGGGCGTTCAATGAGCAGTTCTTC	CASSVGAGRQGAFNEQFF
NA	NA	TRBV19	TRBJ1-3	TGTGCCAGTAGTATGGGGCAGTCTGGAAACACCATATATTTT	CASSMGQSGNTIYF
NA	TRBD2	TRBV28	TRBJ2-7	TGTGCCAGCAGTTTAGTAGCGGGGTTCGCAGGCGAGCAGTACTTC	CASSLVAGFAGEQYF
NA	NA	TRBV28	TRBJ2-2	TGTGCCAGCAGTTTAGCTTTTGCGGGTGGGGAGCTGTTTTTT	CASSLAFAGGELFF
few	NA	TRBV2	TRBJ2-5	TGTGCCAGCAGTGAATTTGAGGCTAGCTGGGAGACCCAGTACTTC	CASSEFEASWETQYF
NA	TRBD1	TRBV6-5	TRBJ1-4	TGTGCCAGCAGGGTGACAGGGTCTGAAAAACTGTTTTTT	CASRVTGSEKLFF
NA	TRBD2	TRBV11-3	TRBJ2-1	TGTGCCAGCAGCTTGAGCGGGAGTGGGAATGAGCAGTTCTTC	CASSLSGSGNEQFF
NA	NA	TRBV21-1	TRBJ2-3	TGTGCCAGCAGCACGGGACTAGCGGGAGCATACACAGATACGCAGTATTTT	CASSTGLAGAYTDTQYF
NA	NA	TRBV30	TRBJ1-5	TGTGCCTGGAGTGGGGGAGGACACGGACAGCCCCAGCATTTT	CAWSGGGHGQPQHF
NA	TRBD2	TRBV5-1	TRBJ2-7	TGCGCCAGCAGGACGGGACTAGCGGGAGATGAGCAGTACTTC	CASRTGLAGDEQYF
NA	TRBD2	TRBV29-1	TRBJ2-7	TGCAGCGCCGGGACTAGCGGGAACTACGAGCAGTACTTC	CSAGTSGNYEQYF
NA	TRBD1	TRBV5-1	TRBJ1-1	TGCGCCAGCAGCTTGGTCGCCCTGGGACAGGTGCCCAACACTGAAGCTTTCTTT	CASSLVALGQVPNTEAFF